Listed below are T cell receptor beta chains from one sample, sequenced in a study of shared T cell receptors in the human thymus. Data came from immunoSEQ multiplex PCR; TCRdb stores just in-frame clones and leaves some out. The table shows hundreds of thousands of clones, with more than 75% occurring only once. These data were also filed under a second study, of human thymus T cells.

The sample was thymocytes. These receptor sequences come from a boy under two years old with a congenital heart defect. Each CDR3 is given with its conserved first and last residue. D genes are given only for firm matches. A clone size is listed for some rows: how often the clone was seen (once, few, many), or a class if it is expanded.

size: NA; V: TRBV6-6; J: TRBJ2-2; D: NA; CDR3: CASSYGGGQGELFF; DNA: TGTGCCAGCAGTTACGGAGGGGGCCAGGGGGAGCTGTTTTTT
size: once; V: TRBV27; J: TRBJ1-5; D: NA; CDR3: CASSLYPGQPQHF; DNA: TGTGCCAGCAGTTTATATCCCGGTCAGCCCCAGCATTTT
size: NA; V: TRBV5-1; J: TRBJ2-1; D: NA; CDR3: CASSLEGRQSYNEQFF; DNA: TGCGCCAGCAGCTTGGAGGGGCGTCAATCCTACAATGAGCAGTTCTTC
size: NA; V: TRBV7-2; J: TRBJ2-1; D: TRBD2; CDR3: CASSFGGGLSGRGDEQFF; DNA: TGTGCCAGCAGCTTCGGGGGGGGGTTGAGCGGGAGGGGCGATGAGCAGTTCTTC
size: NA; V: TRBV4-2; J: TRBJ2-7; D: NA; CDR3: CASSQEPRTKFYEQYF; DNA: TGTGCCAGCAGCCAAGAGCCTAGGACTAAGTTCTACGAGCAGTACTTC
size: NA; V: TRBV11-1; J: TRBJ1-2; D: TRBD1; CDR3: CASSRGTGDEGYTF; DNA: TGTGCCAGCAGCCGAGGGACAGGGGATGAAGGCTACACCTTC
size: NA; V: TRBV7-2; J: TRBJ1-2; D: NA; CDR3: CASSMGHLGRVYGYTF; DNA: TGTGCCAGCAGCATGGGACATTTAGGGCGGGTCTATGGCTACACCTTC
size: NA; V: TRBV12-5; J: TRBJ2-7; D: TRBD1; CDR3: CASGPGQGGYEQYF; DNA: TGTGCTAGTGGCCCGGGACAGGGGGGCTACGAGCAGTACTTC
size: NA; V: TRBV25-1; J: TRBJ2-1; D: NA; CDR3: CASSEGTSIYEQFF; DNA: TGTGCCAGCAGTGAAGGGACAAGTATCTATGAGCAGTTCTTC
size: NA; V: TRBV10-2; J: TRBJ1-2; D: NA; CDR3: CASSEEQGLRWYGYTF; DNA: TGCGCCAGCAGTGAGGAGCAGGGGCTTAGATGGTATGGCTACACCTTC
size: NA; V: TRBV21-1; J: TRBJ2-1; D: NA; CDR3: CASSTTSGGNNEQFF; DNA: TGTGCCAGCAGCACCACTAGCGGGGGCAACAATGAGCAGTTCTTC
size: NA; V: TRBV2; J: TRBJ2-1; D: TRBD1; CDR3: CASSEEQGARNEQFF; DNA: TGTGCCAGCAGTGAAGAACAGGGGGCGCGCAATGAGCAGTTCTTC
size: once; V: TRBV4-3; J: TRBJ2-3; D: TRBD1; CDR3: CASSQDYATGTTDTQYF; DNA: TGCGCCAGCAGCCAAGATTATGCGACAGGGACCACAGATACGCAGTATTTT
size: NA; V: TRBV21-1; J: TRBJ2-7; D: NA; CDR3: CASSKSGLAGGEQYF; DNA: TGTGCCAGCAGCAAGTCAGGACTAGCGGGAGGTGAGCAGTACTTC
size: once; V: TRBV7-2; J: TRBJ2-1; D: TRBD2; CDR3: CASSPGLAPYNEQFF; DNA: TGTGCCAGCAGCCCTGGACTAGCGCCGTACAATGAGCAGTTCTTC
size: NA; V: TRBV28; J: TRBJ1-5; D: NA; CDR3: CASSFGGDSNQPQHF; DNA: TGTGCCAGCAGTTTCGGGGGTGATAGCAATCAGCCCCAGCATTTT
size: few; V: TRBV7-6; J: TRBJ1-5; D: TRBD1; CDR3: CASSLANDREGNQPQHF; DNA: TGTGCCAGCAGCTTAGCTAATGACAGGGAGGGCAATCAGCCCCAGCATTTT
size: NA; V: TRBV27; J: TRBJ2-5; D: TRBD1; CDR3: CASSDRAQETQYF; DNA: TGTGCCAGCTCCGACAGGGCGCAAGAGACCCAGTACTTC
size: NA; V: TRBV30; J: TRBJ1-1; D: TRBD1; CDR3: CAWSGDREDWWTEAFF; DNA: TGTGCCTGGAGTGGGGACAGGGAAGACTGGTGGACTGAAGCTTTCTTT
size: once; V: TRBV6-5; J: TRBJ1-6; D: NA; CDR3: CASRKLVGALHF; DNA: TGTGCCAGCAGGAAACTGGTCGGGGCCCTCCACTTT
size: NA; V: TRBV10-3; J: TRBJ2-1; D: TRBD2; CDR3: CATAGTSGFNEQFF; DNA: TGTGCCACGGCCGGGACTAGCGGTTTCAATGAGCAGTTCTTC
size: NA; V: TRBV4-3; J: TRBJ2-5; D: NA; CDR3: CASSQDRGSQETQYF; DNA: TGCGCCAGCAGCCAAGATAGGGGATCCCAAGAGACCCAGTACTTC
size: NA; V: TRBV7-2; J: TRBJ2-1; D: NA; CDR3: CASRPNTGNNEQFF; DNA: TGTGCCAGCAGACCTAATACAGGGAACAATGAGCAGTTCTTC
size: NA; V: TRBV7-6; J: TRBJ2-3; D: TRBD2; CDR3: CASSLPLAGVGTDTQYF; DNA: TGTGCCAGCAGCTTACCCTTAGCGGGAGTGGGGACAGATACGCAGTATTTT
size: NA; V: TRBV19; J: TRBJ1-2; D: TRBD1; CDR3: CASSGPDRGSPNYGYTF; DNA: TGTGCCAGTAGTGGTCCTGACAGGGGATCACCTAACTATGGCTACACCTTC
size: NA; V: TRBV14; J: TRBJ2-7; D: TRBD2; CDR3: CASSQDWWSPLLAAKIYEQYF; DNA: TGTGCCAGCAGCCAAGATTGGTGGTCCCCATTACTAGCGGCCAAAATTTACGAGCAGTACTTC
size: NA; V: TRBV27; J: TRBJ2-7; D: TRBD1; CDR3: CASSSHRDSISYEQYF; DNA: TGTGCCAGCAGTTCTCACCGGGACAGCATTTCCTACGAGCAGTACTTC
size: NA; V: TRBV7-9; J: TRBJ1-1; D: NA; CDR3: CASSFPTGNTEAFF; DNA: TGTGCCAGCAGCTTCCCAACAGGGAACACTGAAGCTTTCTTT
size: NA; V: TRBV13; J: TRBJ2-7; D: TRBD1; CDR3: CASSLVGQGGEQYF; DNA: TGTGCCAGCAGCCTAGTGGGACAGGGGGGCGAGCAGTACTTC
size: once; V: TRBV2; J: TRBJ1-1; D: TRBD1; CDR3: CASKNRGGGYTEAFF; DNA: TGTGCCAGCAAGAACAGGGGAGGCGGGTACACTGAAGCTTTCTTT
size: NA; V: TRBV9; J: TRBJ2-1; D: NA; CDR3: CASSVVPEDEQFF; DNA: TGTGCCAGCAGCGTAGTACCCGAGGATGAGCAGTTCTTC
size: NA; V: TRBV4-1; J: TRBJ2-5; D: TRBD2; CDR3: CASSQGSKWEGQGEETQYF; DNA: TGCGCCAGCAGCCAAGGGAGTAAGTGGGAGGGCCAGGGTGAAGAGACCCAGTACTTC
size: NA; V: TRBV7-2; J: TRBJ2-7; D: NA; CDR3: CANLDRKSYEQYF; DNA: TGTGCCAACCTCGACAGGAAATCCTACGAGCAGTACTTC
size: NA; V: TRBV7-6; J: TRBJ2-7; D: TRBD2; CDR3: CASSLASGGRQYEQYF; DNA: TGTGCCAGCAGCTTAGCGTCCGGCGGGAGGCAGTACGAGCAGTACTTC
size: once; V: TRBV6-5; J: TRBJ2-1; D: TRBD2; CDR3: CASSYRLAEIPQFF; DNA: TGTGCCAGCAGCTACCGACTAGCGGAAATACCGCAGTTCTTC
size: NA; V: TRBV7-2; J: TRBJ2-2; D: TRBD2; CDR3: CASSLVGLAGNTGELFF; DNA: TGTGCCAGCAGCTTAGTGGGACTAGCGGGGAACACCGGGGAGCTGTTTTTT
size: NA; V: TRBV4-2; J: TRBJ2-3; D: TRBD2; CDR3: CASSQDGAGGPSTDTQYF; DNA: TGTGCCAGCAGCCAAGATGGGGCGGGAGGGCCGAGCACAGATACGCAGTATTTT
size: NA; V: TRBV19; J: TRBJ2-2; D: NA; CDR3: CASSPPTGTTNTGELFF; DNA: TGTGCCAGTAGTCCCCCGACCGGGACAACGAACACCGGGGAGCTGTTTTTT
size: NA; V: TRBV5-6; J: TRBJ2-1; D: TRBD1; CDR3: CASSFGTASRNEQFF; DNA: TGTGCCAGCAGCTTCGGGACAGCCTCTAGAAATGAGCAGTTCTTC
size: NA; V: TRBV11-3; J: TRBJ2-1; D: NA; CDR3: CASSWLGALRERYEQFF; DNA: TGTGCCAGCAGCTGGTTGGGGGCTTTGCGGGAGAGGTATGAGCAGTTCTTC
size: NA; V: TRBV4-1; J: TRBJ2-3; D: NA; CDR3: CASSQDERVGTDTQYF; DNA: TGCGCCAGCAGCCAAGACGAGAGAGTTGGCACAGATACGCAGTATTTT
size: NA; V: TRBV19; J: TRBJ1-2; D: TRBD1; CDR3: CASSRGQGNGYTF; DNA: TGTGCCAGTAGTCGCGGACAGGGGAACGGCTACACCTTC
size: NA; V: TRBV19; J: TRBJ2-7; D: TRBD2; CDR3: CASSIVAGAHEQYF; DNA: TGTGCCAGTAGTATAGTAGCGGGGGCCCACGAGCAGTACTTC
size: once; V: TRBV15; J: TRBJ2-1; D: TRBD2; CDR3: CATSRGGDYNEQFF; DNA: TGTGCCACGTCCCGGGGGGGAGATTACAATGAGCAGTTCTTC
size: once; V: TRBV5-4; J: TRBJ2-5; D: TRBD2; CDR3: CASSLDLAGGPQETQYF; DNA: TGTGCCAGCAGCTTGGATCTGGCGGGAGGGCCCCAAGAGACCCAGTACTTC
size: NA; V: TRBV4-3; J: TRBJ2-3; D: TRBD1; CDR3: CASSHRGQGSTDTQYF; DNA: TGCGCCAGCAGCCATCGGGGACAGGGGAGCACAGATACGCAGTATTTT
size: NA; V: TRBV28; J: TRBJ2-1; D: TRBD2; CDR3: CASSSGLAEYNEQFF; DNA: TGTGCCAGCAGTTCCGGACTAGCGGAGTACAATGAGCAGTTCTTC
size: NA; V: TRBV6-5; J: TRBJ1-4; D: NA; CDR3: CASSHGVNEKLFF; DNA: TGTGCCAGCAGCCACGGAGTAAATGAAAAACTGTTTTTT